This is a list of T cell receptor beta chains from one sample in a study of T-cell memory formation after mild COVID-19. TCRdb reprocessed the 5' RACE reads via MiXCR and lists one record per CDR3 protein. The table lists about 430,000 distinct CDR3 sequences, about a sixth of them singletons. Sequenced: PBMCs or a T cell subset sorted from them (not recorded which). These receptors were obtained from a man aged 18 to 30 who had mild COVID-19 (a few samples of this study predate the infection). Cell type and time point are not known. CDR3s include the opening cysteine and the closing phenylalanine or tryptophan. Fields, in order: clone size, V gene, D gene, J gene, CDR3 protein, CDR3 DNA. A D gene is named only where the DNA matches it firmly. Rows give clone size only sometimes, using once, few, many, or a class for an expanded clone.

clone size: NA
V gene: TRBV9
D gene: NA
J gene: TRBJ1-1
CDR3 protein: CASSPRGGGVDTEAFF
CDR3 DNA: TGTGCCAGCAGCCCCCGGGGCGGAGGGGTGGACACTGAAGCTTTCTTT

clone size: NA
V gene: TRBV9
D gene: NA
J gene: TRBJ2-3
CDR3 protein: CASRPGTGTDTQYF
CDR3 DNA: TGTGCCAGCAGACCCGGGACGGGCACAGATACGCAGTATTTT

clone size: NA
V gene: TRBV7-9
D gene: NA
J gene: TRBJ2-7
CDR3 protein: CASSLEQDYEQYF
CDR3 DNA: TGTGCCAGCAGCTTAGAACAGGACTACGAGCAGTACTTC

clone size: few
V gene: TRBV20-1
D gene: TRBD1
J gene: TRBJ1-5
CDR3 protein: CSASDRSGPQHF
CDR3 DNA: TGCAGTGCTTCGGACAGGAGTGGCCCCCAGCATTTT

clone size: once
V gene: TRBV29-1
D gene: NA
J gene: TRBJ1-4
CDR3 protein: CSVGGSDNEKLFF
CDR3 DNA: TGCAGCGTTGGGGGGAGCGATAATGAAAAACTGTTTTTT

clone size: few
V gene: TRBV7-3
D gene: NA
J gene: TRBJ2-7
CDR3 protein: CASSYTKDLRGSSYEQYF
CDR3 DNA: TGTGCCAGCAGCTATACAAAGGACCTAAGGGGGAGCTCCTACGAGCAGTACTTC

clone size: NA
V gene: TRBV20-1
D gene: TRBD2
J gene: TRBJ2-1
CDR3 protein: CSADHGLAGGPWEQFF
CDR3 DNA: TGCAGTGCTGACCACGGACTAGCGGGGGGGCCTTGGGAGCAGTTCTTC

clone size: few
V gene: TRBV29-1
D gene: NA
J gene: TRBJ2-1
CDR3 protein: CSAAYGTDTYNEQFF
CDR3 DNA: TGCAGCGCTGCGTACGGGACGGATACCTACAATGAGCAGTTCTTC

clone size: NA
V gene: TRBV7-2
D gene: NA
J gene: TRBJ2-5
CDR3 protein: CASSSHLRAGTQETQYF
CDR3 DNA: TGTGCCAGCAGCTCCCACCTCAGGGCGGGAACTCAAGAGACCCAGTACTTC

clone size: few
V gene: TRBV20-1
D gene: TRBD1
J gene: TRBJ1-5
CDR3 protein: CSARAQGNSNQPQHF
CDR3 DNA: TGCAGTGCTAGGGCACAGGGGAATAGCAATCAGCCCCAGCATTTT